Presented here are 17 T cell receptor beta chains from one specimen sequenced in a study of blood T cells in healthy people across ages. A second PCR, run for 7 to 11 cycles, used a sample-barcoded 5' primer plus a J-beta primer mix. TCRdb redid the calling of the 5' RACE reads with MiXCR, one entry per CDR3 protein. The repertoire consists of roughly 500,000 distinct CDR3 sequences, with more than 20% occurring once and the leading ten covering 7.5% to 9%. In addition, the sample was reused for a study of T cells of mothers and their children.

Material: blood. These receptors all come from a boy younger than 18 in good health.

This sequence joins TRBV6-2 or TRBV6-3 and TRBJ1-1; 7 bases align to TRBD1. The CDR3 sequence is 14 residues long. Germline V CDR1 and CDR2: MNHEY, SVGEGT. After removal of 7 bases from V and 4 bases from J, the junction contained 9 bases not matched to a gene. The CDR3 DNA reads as TGTGCCAGCAACCGCGGACAGGTTCGCACTGAAGCTTTCTTT. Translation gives CASNRGQVRTEAFF.

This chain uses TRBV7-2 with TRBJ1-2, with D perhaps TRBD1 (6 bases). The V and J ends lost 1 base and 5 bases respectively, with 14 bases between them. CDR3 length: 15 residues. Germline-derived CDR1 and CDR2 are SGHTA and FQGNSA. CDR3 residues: CASSLERHREYGYTF. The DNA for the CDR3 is TGTGCCAGCAGCTTAGAGCGGCACAGGGAATATGGCTACACCTTC.

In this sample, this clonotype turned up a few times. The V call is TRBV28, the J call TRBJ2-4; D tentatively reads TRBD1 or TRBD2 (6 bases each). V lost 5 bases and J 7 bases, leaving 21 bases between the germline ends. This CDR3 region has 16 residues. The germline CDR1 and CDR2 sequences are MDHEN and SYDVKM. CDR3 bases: TGTGCCAGCAGTGGGGGGCTAGCTGTCGGAACCAACATTCAGTACTTC. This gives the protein CASSGGLAVGTNIQYF.

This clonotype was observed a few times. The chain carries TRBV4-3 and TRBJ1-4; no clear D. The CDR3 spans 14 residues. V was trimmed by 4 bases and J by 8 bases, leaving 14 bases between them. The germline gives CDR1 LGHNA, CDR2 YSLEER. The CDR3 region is CASSRDPWVEKLFF. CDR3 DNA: TGCGCCAGCAGCCGAGACCCTTGGGTGGAAAAACTGTTTTTT.

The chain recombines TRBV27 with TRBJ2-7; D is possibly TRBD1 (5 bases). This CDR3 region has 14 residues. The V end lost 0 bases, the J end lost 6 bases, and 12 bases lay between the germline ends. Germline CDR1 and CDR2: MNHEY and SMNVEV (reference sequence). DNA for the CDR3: TGTGCCAGCAGTTTATCGCCCAGGGAAACCGAGCAGTACTTC. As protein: CASSLSPRETEQYF.

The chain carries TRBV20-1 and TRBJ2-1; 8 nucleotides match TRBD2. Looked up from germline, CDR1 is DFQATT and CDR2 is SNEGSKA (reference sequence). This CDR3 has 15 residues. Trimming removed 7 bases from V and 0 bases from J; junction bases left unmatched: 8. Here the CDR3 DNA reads TGCAGTGTTTGGAGGCTAGCGGGCTCCTACAATGAGCAGTTCTTC. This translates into CSVWRLAGSYNEQFF.

The CDR3 DNA reads as TGTGCCAGCAGCTGGGGACAGGGAAACACCATATATTTT. This codes for CASSWGQGNTIYF. The genes are TRBV7-9 and TRBJ1-3; TRBD1 matches 7 bases. This CDR3 is 13 amino acids long. The V segment lost 4 bases and the J segment 4 bases; nucleotides outside the gene matches: 1. The germline CDR1 and CDR2 sequences are SEHNR and FQNEAQ (reference sequence).

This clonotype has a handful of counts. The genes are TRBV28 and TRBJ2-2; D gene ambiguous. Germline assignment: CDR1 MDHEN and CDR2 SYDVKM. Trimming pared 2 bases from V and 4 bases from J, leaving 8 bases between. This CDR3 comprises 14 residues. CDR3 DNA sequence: TGTGCCAGCAGTTTAGAGGCTGGCACCGGGGAGCTGTTTTTT. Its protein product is CASSLEAGTGELFF.

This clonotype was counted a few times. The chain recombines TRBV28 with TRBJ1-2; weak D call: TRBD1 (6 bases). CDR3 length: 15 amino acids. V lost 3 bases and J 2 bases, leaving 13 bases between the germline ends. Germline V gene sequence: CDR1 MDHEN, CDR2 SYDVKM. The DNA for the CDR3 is TGTGCCAGCAGTTTTTATCGGGGGGGCAACTATGGCTACACCTTC. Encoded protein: CASSFYRGGNYGYTF.

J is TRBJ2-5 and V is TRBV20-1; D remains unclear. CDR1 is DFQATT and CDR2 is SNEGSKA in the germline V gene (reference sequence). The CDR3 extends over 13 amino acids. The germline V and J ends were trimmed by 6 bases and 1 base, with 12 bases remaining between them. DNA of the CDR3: TGCAGTGCGGGCAGTACCCTCCAAGAGACCCAGTACTTC. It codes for CSAGSTLQETQYF.

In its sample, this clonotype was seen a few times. The CDR3 protein is CASSQQGIGEKLFF. In DNA form, the CDR3 reads TGTGCCAGCAGCCAACAGGGGATTGGTGAAAAACTGTTTTTT. The V gene is TRBV7-9, the J gene TRBJ1-4, with TRBD1 matching 7 bases. The CDR3 sequence is 14 residues long. Germline loops: CDR1 SEHNR, CDR2 FQNEAQ (reference sequence). V gave up 5 bases and J gave up 7 bases; unmatched junction bases: 7.

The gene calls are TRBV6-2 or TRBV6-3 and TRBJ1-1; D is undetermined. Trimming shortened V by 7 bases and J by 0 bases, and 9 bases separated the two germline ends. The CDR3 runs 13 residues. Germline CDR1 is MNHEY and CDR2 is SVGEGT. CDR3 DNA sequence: TGTGCCAGCAACTCCAGTTTGAACACTGAAGCTTTCTTT. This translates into CASNSSLNTEAFF.

In nucleotides, the CDR3 is TGTGCCAGCAGCCAGGGGCTAGCGGGAGCCACCGGGGAGCTGTTTTTT. As protein: CASSQGLAGATGELFF. The chain has TRBV11-2 and TRBJ2-2; 10 bases map to TRBD2. Germline CDR1 SGHAT, CDR2 FQNNGV. CDR3 length equals 16 residues. V lost 5 bases to trimming and J lost 4 bases; unmatched junction nucleotides: 7.

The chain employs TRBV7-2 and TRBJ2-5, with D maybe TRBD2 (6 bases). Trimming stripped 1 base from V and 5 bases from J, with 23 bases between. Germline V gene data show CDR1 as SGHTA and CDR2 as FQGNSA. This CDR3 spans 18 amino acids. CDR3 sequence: CASSLGSVAAPLKETQYF. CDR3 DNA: TGTGCCAGCAGCTTAGGGTCCGTAGCGGCGCCACTGAAGGAGACCCAGTACTTC.

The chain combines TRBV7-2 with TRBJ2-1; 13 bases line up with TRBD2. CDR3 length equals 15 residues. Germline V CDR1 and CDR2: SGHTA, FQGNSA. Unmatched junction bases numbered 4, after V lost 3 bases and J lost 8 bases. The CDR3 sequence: CASSFRTSGSYEQFF. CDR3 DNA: TGTGCCAGCAGCTTTAGGACTAGCGGGAGCTATGAGCAGTTCTTC.

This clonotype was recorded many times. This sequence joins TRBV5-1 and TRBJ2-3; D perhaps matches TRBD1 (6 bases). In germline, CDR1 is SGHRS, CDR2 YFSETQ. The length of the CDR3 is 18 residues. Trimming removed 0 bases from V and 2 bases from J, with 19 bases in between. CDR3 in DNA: TGCGCCAGCAGCTTGGCCGGTACTTTAACAGGGATCACAGATACGCAGTATTTT. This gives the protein CASSLAGTLTGITDTQYF. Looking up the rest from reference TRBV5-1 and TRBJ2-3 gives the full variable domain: KAGVTQTPRYLIKTRGQQVTLSCSPISGHRSVSWYQQTPGQGLQFLFEYFSETQRNKGNFPGRFSGRQFSNSRSEMNVSTLELGDSALYLCASSLAGTLTGITDTQYFGPGTRLTVL.

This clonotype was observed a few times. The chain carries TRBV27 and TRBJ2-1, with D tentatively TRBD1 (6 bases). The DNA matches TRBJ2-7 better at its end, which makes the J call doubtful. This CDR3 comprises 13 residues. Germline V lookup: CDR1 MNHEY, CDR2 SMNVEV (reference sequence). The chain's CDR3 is CAPRGGDRDEQYF. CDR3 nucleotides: TGTGCCCCCAGAGGGGGAGATAGGGACGAGCAGTACTTC.